Listed here are 27 T cell receptor beta chains from one sample, sequenced in a study of CD8 T cells in Susac syndrome. With random hexamers, reverse transcription was performed on roughly 0.5 to 1 ug of RNA. TCRdb called the immunoSEQ multiplex PCR reads again in MiXCR, with one record for every CDR3 protein. The data contain 95,000 to 150,000 distinct CDR3 sequences, about 93% of them singletons. The sample was CD8+ T cells from PBMCs. The receptors stem from a human donor with Susac syndrome.

The chain has TRBV7-9 and TRBJ2-5; 7 nucleotides align to TRBD1. CDR1 is SEHNR and CDR2 is FQNEAQ in the germline V gene (reference sequence). The trim removed 1 base at V and 3 bases at J, leaving 5 bases unmatched. The CDR3 runs 15 residues. DNA of the CDR3: TGTGCCAGCAGCTTAGAAGGGGGCCTGGAAGAGACCCAGTACTTC. The encoded protein is CASSLEGGLEETQYF.

The chain uses TRBV5-1 and TRBJ2-7, with D possibly being TRBD1 (7 bases). CDR3 size: 17 residues. V was trimmed by 2 bases and J by 1 base, leaving 19 bases between them. Germline-derived CDR1 and CDR2 are SGHRS and YFSETQ. The CDR3 loop is CASSFLPGGQPSYEQYF. CDR3 nucleotides: TGCGCCAGCAGCTTTCTCCCCGGGGGACAGCCTTCCTACGAGCAGTACTTC.

The genes are TRBV30 and TRBJ1-1; 7 nucleotides align to TRBD1. This CDR3 is built from 11 residues. V shed 5 bases and J 7 bases; nucleotides not matched to a gene: 4. Germline-derived CDR1 and CDR2 are GTSNPN and SVGIG (reference sequence). The CDR3 DNA follows: TGTGCCTGGGGGACAGCCAATGAAGCTTTCTTT. Its translation is CAWGTANEAFF.

The chain links TRBV7-9 to TRBJ2-7, with 8 bases lining up with TRBD1. Per the germline V gene, CDR1 is SEHNR and CDR2 is FQNEAQ (reference sequence). The CDR3 sequence is 14 residues long. J lost 3 bases, V lost 4 bases, and 5 bases had no gene match. The chain's CDR3 is CASSSDRELYEQYF. The CDR3 DNA reads as TGTGCCAGCAGCTCGGACAGGGAGCTCTACGAGCAGTACTTC.

The genes are TRBV15 and TRBJ2-5; 12 positions agree with TRBD1. V gave up 3 bases and J gave up 5 bases; unmatched junction bases: 10. The CDR3 sequence is 17 residues long. Germline CDR1 is LNHNV and CDR2 is YYDKDF (reference sequence). This CDR3 reads CATSSVLGQGAWETQYF. CDR3 coding DNA: TGTGCCACCAGCAGCGTATTGGGACAGGGGGCTTGGGAGACCCAGTACTTC.

This clonotype was seen once. This chain uses TRBV6-6 with TRBJ2-7; TRBD2 matches at 13 bases. Germline V gives CDR1 MNHNY, CDR2 SVGAGI (reference sequence). The J segment lost 0 bases and the V segment lost 6 bases, leaving 5 bases of the junction unmatched. CDR3 length: 16 amino acids. In nucleotides, the CDR3 is TGTGCCAGCAGCTGGACTAGCGGGGGCCCCTCCTACGAGCAGTACTTC. Residues: CASSWTSGGPSYEQYF.

The rearrangement uses TRBV7-9 and TRBJ1-1; possible D gene TRBD1, 5 bases. V shed 4 bases and J shed 0 bases, with 9 bases lying between them. The CDR3 is made up of 14 amino acids. The germline CDR1 and CDR2 sequences are SEHNR and FQNEAQ (reference sequence). The CDR3 region is CASSSGHLNTEAFF. The CDR3 DNA reads as TGTGCCAGCAGCTCCGGACACTTGAACACTGAAGCTTTCTTT.

The chain employs TRBV2 and TRBJ2-7; D not resolved. The germline gives CDR1 SNHLY, CDR2 FYNNEI. V lost 5 bases to trimming and J lost 7 bases, with 6 bases between them. The length of the CDR3 is 10 residues. CDR3 sequence: CASSRLEQYF. The CDR3 region has the DNA TGTGCCAGCAGTAGGCTAGAGCAGTACTTC.

This chain's CDR3 is CSVVGVTRRTDTQYF. Written as DNA, the CDR3 is TGCAGCGTTGTCGGGGTCACGAGACGGACAGATACGCAGTATTTT. V gene TRBV29-1 combines with J gene TRBJ2-3, with D maybe TRBD2 (5 bases). The ends were cut back, 4 bases at V and 3 bases at J, with 17 bases in the middle. Germline values: CDR1 SQVTM, CDR2 ANQGSEA. The CDR3 extends over 15 amino acids.

This clonotype was detected once. The J gene is TRBJ2-7, the V gene TRBV15; D may correspond to TRBD1 or TRBD2 (5 bases each). Trimming stripped 5 bases from V and 0 bases from J, with 11 bases between. Germline V CDR1 and CDR2: LNHNV, YYDKDF (reference sequence). The CDR3 consists of 14 residues. The CDR3 sequence: CATSGTVSSYEQYF. The CDR3 DNA is TGTGCCACCAGCGGGACGGTGAGCTCCTACGAGCAGTACTTC. The full variable domain, in which reference TRBV15 and TRBJ2-7 provide the parts outside the CDR3, is DAMVIQNPRYQVTQFGKPVTLSCSQTLNHNVMYWYQQKSSQAPKLLFHYYDKDFNNEADTPDNFQSRRPNTSFCFLDIRSPGLGDTAMYLCATSGTVSSYEQYFGPGTRLTVT.

The V call is TRBV4-3, the J call TRBJ2-1; 10 bases agree with TRBD2. Germline lookup yields CDR1 LGHNA and CDR2 YSLEER. V shed 0 bases, J shed 9 bases, and the junction held 8 bases outside the gene matches. The CDR3 is made up of 16 amino acids. As DNA, the CDR3 is TGCGCCAGCAGCCAAGATTCCAGCGGGGGGGCCAGTGAGCAGTTCTTC. The encoded protein is CASSQDSSGGASEQFF.

The chain combines TRBV7-9 with TRBJ1-2, with 7 bases fitting TRBD1. The trim removed 4 bases at V and 6 bases at J, leaving 2 bases unmatched. This CDR3 contains 12 residues. The germline V gene has CDR1 SEHNR and CDR2 FQNEAQ (reference sequence). The CDR3 is CASSSGQHGYTF. CDR3 nucleotides: TGTGCCAGCAGCTCGGGACAGCATGGCTACACCTTC.

This sequence joins TRBV20-1 and TRBJ2-3; D gene unclear. The length of the CDR3 is 14 residues. V dropped 4 bases and J dropped 2 bases, with 13 bases sitting between them. Germline CDR1 is DFQATT and CDR2 is SNEGSKA (reference sequence). CDR3 loop: CSATLDGTTDTQYF. The CDR3 DNA is TGCAGTGCTACCCTCGACGGAACCACAGATACGCAGTATTTT.

This chain links TRBV20-1 with TRBJ2-7; perhaps TRBD1 as D (6 bases). The germline V and J ends were trimmed by 6 bases and 3 bases, with 12 bases remaining between them. This CDR3 region has 12 residues. CDR1 and CDR2 from the germline V gene are DFQATT and SNEGSKA (reference sequence). This CDR3 reads CSARNRDYEQYF. Here the CDR3 DNA reads TGCAGTGCACGGAACAGGGACTACGAGCAGTACTTC.

The J gene is TRBJ2-1, the V gene TRBV6-2 or TRBV6-3; 11 bases agree with TRBD2. The length of the CDR3 is 14 residues. J gave up 4 bases and V 7 bases, and 3 bases lay outside the gene matches. Germline lookup yields CDR1 MNHEY and CDR2 SVGEGT. The CDR3 sequence is CASKGLAVYNEQFF. In DNA form, the CDR3 reads TGTGCCAGCAAGGGACTAGCGGTTTACAATGAGCAGTTCTTC.

V usage is TRBV25-1 and J usage is TRBJ1-1; the D is unclear. Germline V gene lookup returns CDR1 MGHDK and CDR2 SYGVNS. The CDR3 totals 13 residues. V dropped 4 bases and J dropped 5 bases, with 11 bases sitting between them. The CDR3 DNA reads as TGTGCCAGCAGTGCACCCCTGGAGACTGAAGCTTTCTTT. This sequence encodes CASSAPLETEAFF.

This clonotype was counted between two and nine times. In DNA form, the CDR3 reads TGCAGCGTTTGGACAGGGAACACTGAAGCTTTCTTT. Translated: CSVWTGNTEAFF. The chain combines TRBV29-1 with TRBJ1-1, with 7 bases fitting TRBD1. The trim removed 5 bases at V and 1 base at J, leaving 1 base unmatched. Per the germline V gene, CDR1 is SQVTM and CDR2 is ANQGSEA. The CDR3 has 12 residues.

This chain links TRBV4-1 with TRBJ2-7; D is uncertain. V shed 1 base and J shed 3 bases, with 10 bases lying between them. The germline CDR1 and CDR2 sequences are MGHRA and YSYEKL. This CDR3 has 14 residues. The DNA of the CDR3 is TGCGCCAGCAGCCAAGCCTATAGTAACTACGAGCAGTACTTC. Translation gives CASSQAYSNYEQYF.

The V gene is TRBV5-4, the J gene TRBJ2-2; 10 nucleotides agree with TRBD2. Germline V CDR1 and CDR2: SGHNT, YYREEE (reference sequence). The CDR3 totals 13 residues. The junction had 4 bases not matched to a gene; V was cut back by 10 bases and J by 4 bases. The CDR3 sequence is CAGRTSGTGELFF. In nucleotides, the CDR3 is TGTGCCGGAAGGACTAGCGGCACCGGGGAGCTGTTTTTT.

This clonotype was seen just once. The rearrangement uses TRBV12-3 or TRBV12-4 and TRBJ2-5, with 11 bases lining up with TRBD2. The trim removed 3 bases at V and 13 bases at J, leaving 16 bases unmatched. This CDR3 comprises 16 residues. CDR3 residues: CASSLGVTLAGDSRYF. For the CDR3, the DNA is TGTGCCAGCAGTTTGGGGGTTACACTAGCGGGGGACTCCCGGTACTTC.

The chain has TRBV9 and TRBJ2-7; 9 bases align to TRBD1. Germline CDR1 and CDR2: SGDLS and YYNGEE. With 3 bases clipped from V and 3 bases from J, the junction kept 1 base outside the gene matches. This CDR3 spans 13 amino acids. In nucleotides, the CDR3 is TGTGCCAGCAGCGGGACAGGGGACTACGAGCAGTACTTC. It translates to CASSGTGDYEQYF.

The chain is built from TRBV25-1 and TRBJ2-3; 8 bases line up with TRBD1. V dropped 10 bases and J dropped 1; count of bases not matched to a gene: 4. Germline CDR1 is MGHDK and CDR2 is SYGVNS. This CDR3 is built from 13 residues. CDR3: CATPDRGTDTQYF. The CDR3 bases are TGTGCCACCCCGGACAGGGGCACAGATACGCAGTATTTT.

The V gene is TRBV20-1, the J gene TRBJ1-1; 7 bases match TRBD1. The CDR3 consists of 13 residues. Per the germline V gene, CDR1 is DFQATT and CDR2 is SNEGSKA (reference sequence). V gave up 5 bases and J gave up 4 bases; unmatched junction bases: 7. The DNA of the CDR3 is TGCAGTGCTTATAGGGGGACAGCCACTGAAGCTTTCTTT. Translating gives CSAYRGTATEAFF.

Here the CDR3 reads CASSLNRGPADTQYF. In DNA form, the CDR3 reads TGTGCCAGCAGCTTAAACAGGGGGCCTGCAGATACGCAGTATTTT. The chain couples TRBV7-8 to TRBJ2-3, with 9 bases matching TRBD1. This CDR3 has 15 residues. Germline CDR1 SGHVS, CDR2 FQNEAQ. The junction had 4 bases not matched to a gene; V was cut back by 2 bases and J by 4 bases.

V usage is TRBV5-1 and J usage is TRBJ1-1; TRBD1 might be the D (5 bases). This CDR3 region has 15 residues. Germline CDR1 reads SGHRS; CDR2 reads YFSETQ. Between the trimmed V and J ends, which lost 3 bases and 0 bases, there was a span of 12 bases. CDR3: CASSYRKVLNTEAFF. DNA for the CDR3: TGCGCCAGCAGCTACAGGAAGGTCCTGAACACTGAAGCTTTCTTT.

V gene TRBV27 combines with J gene TRBJ2-7, with D hard to call. The germline V gene has CDR1 MNHEY and CDR2 SMNVEV (reference sequence). Trimming stripped 7 bases from V and 2 bases from J, with 12 bases between. The CDR3 runs 13 residues. Here the CDR3 reads CASTALYPYEQYF. The DNA of the CDR3 is TGTGCCAGCACAGCTTTATACCCCTACGAGCAGTACTTC.

The J gene is TRBJ2-7, the V gene TRBV5-6; no clear D. There are 12 residues in the CDR3. The V and J ends lost 1 base and 3 bases respectively, with 5 bases between them. Germline CDR1 reads SGHDT; CDR2 reads YYEEEE. The CDR3 DNA reads as TGTGCCAGCAGCTTGTTGAACTACGAGCAGTACTTC. The encoded protein is CASSLLNYEQYF.